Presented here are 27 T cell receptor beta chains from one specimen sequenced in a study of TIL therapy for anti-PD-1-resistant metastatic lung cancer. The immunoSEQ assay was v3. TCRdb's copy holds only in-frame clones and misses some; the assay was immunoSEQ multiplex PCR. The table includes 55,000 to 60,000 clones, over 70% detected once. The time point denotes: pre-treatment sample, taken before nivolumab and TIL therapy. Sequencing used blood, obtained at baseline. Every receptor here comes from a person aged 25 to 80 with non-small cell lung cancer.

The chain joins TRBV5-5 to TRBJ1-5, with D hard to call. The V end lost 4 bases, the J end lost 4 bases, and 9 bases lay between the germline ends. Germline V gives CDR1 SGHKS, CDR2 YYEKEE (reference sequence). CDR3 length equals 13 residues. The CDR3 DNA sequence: TGTGCCAGCAGCCCGGACTCGAATCAGCCCCAGCATTTT. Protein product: CASSPDSNQPQHF.

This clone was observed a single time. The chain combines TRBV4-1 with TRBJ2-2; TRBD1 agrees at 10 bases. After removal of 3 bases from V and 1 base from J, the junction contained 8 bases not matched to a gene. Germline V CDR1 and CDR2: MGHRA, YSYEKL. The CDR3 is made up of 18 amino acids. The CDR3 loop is CASSHNLRDRGNTGELFF. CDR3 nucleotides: TGCGCCAGCAGCCACAACCTACGGGACAGGGGGAACACCGGGGAGCTGTTTTTT.

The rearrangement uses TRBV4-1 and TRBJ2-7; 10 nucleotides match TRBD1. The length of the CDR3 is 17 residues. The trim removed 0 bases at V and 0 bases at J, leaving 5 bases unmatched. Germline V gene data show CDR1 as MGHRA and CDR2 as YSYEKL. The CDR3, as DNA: TGCGCCAGCAGCCAAGATGCCGGGACAGGGGCCTCCTACGAGCAGTACTTC. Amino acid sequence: CASSQDAGTGASYEQYF.

The CDR3 DNA reads as TGTGCCAGCAGCTTACTCTTACAAGAGACCCAGTACTTC. Its translation: CASSLLLQETQYF. The chain combines TRBV7-2 with TRBJ2-5, with D hard to call. Germline V lookup: CDR1 SGHTA, CDR2 FQGNSA. This CDR3 has 13 residues. Trimming left V 2 bases short and J 2 bases short, with 6 bases between. The full variable domain, in which reference TRBV7-2 and TRBJ2-5 provide the parts outside the CDR3, is GAGVSQSPSNKVTEKGKDVELRCDPISGHTALYWYRQSLGQGLEFLIYFQGNSAPDKSGLPSDRFSAERTGGSVSTLTIQRTQQEDSAVYLCASSLLLQETQYFGPGTRLLVL.

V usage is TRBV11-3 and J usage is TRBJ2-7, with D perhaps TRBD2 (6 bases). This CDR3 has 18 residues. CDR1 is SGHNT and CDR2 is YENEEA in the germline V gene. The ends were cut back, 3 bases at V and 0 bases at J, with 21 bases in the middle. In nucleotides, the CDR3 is TGTGCCAGCAGCTTCTATCAAACGGGACTCAAAAGCTCCTACGAGCAGTACTTC. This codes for CASSFYQTGLKSSYEQYF.

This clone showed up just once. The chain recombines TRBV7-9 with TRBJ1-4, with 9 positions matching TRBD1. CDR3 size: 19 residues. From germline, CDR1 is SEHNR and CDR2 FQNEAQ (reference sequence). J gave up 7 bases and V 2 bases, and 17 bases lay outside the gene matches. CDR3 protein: CASSLSGITSWDRAEKLFF. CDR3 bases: TGTGCCAGCAGCTTAAGTGGTATCACCTCCTGGGACAGGGCTGAAAAACTGTTTTTT.

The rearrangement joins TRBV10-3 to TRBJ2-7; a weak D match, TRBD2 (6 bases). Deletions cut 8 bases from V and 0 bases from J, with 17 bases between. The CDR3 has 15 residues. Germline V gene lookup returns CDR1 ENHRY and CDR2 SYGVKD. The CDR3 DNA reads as TGTGCCATCTCTGGAGTGGGGAGGAGCTCCTACGAGCAGTACTTC. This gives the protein CAISGVGRSSYEQYF.

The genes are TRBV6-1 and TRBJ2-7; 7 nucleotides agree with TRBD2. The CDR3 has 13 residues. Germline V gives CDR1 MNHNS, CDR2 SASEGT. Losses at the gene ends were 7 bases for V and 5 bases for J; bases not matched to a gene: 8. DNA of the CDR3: TGTGCCAGCACGAGGGAGGGCCAGAACGAGCAGTACTTC. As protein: CASTREGQNEQYF.

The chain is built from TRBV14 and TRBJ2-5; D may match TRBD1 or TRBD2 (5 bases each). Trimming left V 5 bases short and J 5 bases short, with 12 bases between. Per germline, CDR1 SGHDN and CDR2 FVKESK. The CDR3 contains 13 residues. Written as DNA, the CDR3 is TGTGCCAGCAGCGCGGGCAGGGTGGAGACCCAGTACTTC. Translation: CASSAGRVETQYF.

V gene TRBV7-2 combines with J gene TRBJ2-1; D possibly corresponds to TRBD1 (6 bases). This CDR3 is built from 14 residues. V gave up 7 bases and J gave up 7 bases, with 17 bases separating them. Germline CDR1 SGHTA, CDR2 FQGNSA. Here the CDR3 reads CASTLNAGVNEQFF. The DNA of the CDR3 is TGTGCCAGCACCCTGAACGCAGGGGTGAATGAGCAGTTCTTC.

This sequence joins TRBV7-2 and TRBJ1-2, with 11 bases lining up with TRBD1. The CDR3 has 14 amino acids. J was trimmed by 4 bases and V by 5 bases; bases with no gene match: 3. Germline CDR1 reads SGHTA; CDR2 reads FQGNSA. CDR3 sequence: CASSPGTGGYGYTF. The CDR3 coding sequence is TGTGCCAGCAGCCCAGGGACAGGGGGCTATGGCTACACCTTC.

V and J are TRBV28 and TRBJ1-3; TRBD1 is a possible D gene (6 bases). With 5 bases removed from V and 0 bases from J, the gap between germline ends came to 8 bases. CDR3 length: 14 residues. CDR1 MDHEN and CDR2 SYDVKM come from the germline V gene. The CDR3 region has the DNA TGTGCCAGCAGTACAGGGAGCTCTGGAAACACCATATATTTT. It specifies CASSTGSSGNTIYF.

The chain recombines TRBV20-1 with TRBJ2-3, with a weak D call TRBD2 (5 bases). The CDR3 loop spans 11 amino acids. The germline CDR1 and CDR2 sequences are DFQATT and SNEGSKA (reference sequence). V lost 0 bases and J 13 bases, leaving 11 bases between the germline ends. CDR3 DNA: TGCAGTGCTAGAGAAGACTACATGGAGTATTTT. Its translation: CSAREDYMEYF.

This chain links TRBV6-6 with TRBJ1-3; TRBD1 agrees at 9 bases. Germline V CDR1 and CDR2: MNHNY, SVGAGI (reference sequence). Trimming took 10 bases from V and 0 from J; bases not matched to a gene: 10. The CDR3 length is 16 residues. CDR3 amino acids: CATTGQGRVSGNTIYF. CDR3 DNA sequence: TGTGCCACCACGGGACAGGGAAGGGTCTCTGGAAACACCATATATTTT.

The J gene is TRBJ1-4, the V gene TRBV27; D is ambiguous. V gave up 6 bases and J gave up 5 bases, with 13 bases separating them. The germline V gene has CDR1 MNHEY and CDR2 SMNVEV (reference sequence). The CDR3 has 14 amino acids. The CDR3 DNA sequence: TGTGCCAGCAGCCAAAGGGAAGGCAATGAAAAACTGTTTTTT. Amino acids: CASSQREGNEKLFF.

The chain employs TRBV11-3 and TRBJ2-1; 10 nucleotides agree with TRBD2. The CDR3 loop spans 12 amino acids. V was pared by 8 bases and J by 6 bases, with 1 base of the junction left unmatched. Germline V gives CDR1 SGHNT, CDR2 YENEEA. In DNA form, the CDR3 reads TGTGCCAGCGGGACTAGCGTCAATGAGCAGTTCTTC. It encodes CASGTSVNEQFF.

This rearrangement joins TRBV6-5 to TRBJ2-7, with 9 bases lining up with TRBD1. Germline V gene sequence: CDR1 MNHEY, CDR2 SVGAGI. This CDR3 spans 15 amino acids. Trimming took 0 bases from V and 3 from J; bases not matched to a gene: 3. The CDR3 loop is CASSYSNRGLYEQYF. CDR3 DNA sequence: TGTGCCAGCAGTTACTCGAACAGGGGGCTCTACGAGCAGTACTTC.

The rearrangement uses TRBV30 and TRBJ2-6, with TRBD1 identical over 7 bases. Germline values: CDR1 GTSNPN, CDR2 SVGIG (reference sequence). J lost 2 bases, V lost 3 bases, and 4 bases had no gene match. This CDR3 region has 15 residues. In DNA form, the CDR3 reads TGTGCCTGGAGGAGTAGGGGGCCTGGGGCCAACGTCCTGACTTTC. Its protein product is CAWRSRGPGANVLTF.

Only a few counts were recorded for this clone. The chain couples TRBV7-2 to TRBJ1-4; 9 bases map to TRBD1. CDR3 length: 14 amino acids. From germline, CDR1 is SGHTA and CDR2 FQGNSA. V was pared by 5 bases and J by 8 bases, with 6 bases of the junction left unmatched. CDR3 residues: CASSPTGGGEKLFF. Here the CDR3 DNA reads TGTGCCAGCAGCCCGACAGGGGGGGGAGAAAAACTGTTTTTT.

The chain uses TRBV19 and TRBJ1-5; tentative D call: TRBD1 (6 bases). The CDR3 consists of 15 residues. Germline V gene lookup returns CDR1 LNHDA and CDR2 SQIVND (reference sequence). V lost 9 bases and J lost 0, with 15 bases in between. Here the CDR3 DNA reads TGTGCCAGCTTCCGGGGGCAGGGTAGCAATCAGCCCCAGCATTTT. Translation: CASFRGQGSNQPQHF.

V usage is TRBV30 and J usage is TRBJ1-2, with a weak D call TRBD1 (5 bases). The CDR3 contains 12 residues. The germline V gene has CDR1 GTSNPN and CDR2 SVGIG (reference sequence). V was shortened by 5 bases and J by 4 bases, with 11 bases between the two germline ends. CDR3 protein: CAWESGAYGYTF. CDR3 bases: TGTGCCTGGGAATCCGGGGCCTATGGCTACACCTTC. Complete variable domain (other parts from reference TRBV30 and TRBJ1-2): SQTIHQWPATLVQPVGSPLSLECTVEGTSNPNLYWYRQAAGRGLQLLFYSVGIGQISSEVPQNLSASRPQDRQFILSSKKLLLSDSGFYLCAWESGAYGYTFGSGTRLTVV.

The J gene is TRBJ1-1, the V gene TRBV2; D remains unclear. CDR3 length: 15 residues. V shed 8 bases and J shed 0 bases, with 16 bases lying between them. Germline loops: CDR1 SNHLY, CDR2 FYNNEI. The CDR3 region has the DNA TGTGCCAGCCCGAGTCGAGGTCCCATGAACACTGAAGCTTTCTTT. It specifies CASPSRGPMNTEAFF. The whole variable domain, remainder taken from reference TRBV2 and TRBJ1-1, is EPEVTQTPSHQVTQMGQEVILRCVPISNHLYFYWYRQILGQKVEFLVSFYNNEISEKSEIFDDQFSVERPDGSNFTLKIRSTKLEDSAMYFCASPSRGPMNTEAFFGQGTRLTVV.

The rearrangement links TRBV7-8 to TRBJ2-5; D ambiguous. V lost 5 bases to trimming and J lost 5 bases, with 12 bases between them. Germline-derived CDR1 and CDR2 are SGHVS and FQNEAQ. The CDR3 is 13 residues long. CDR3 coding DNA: TGTGCCAGCAGCCCCCCTCGGAAGGAGACCCAGTACTTC. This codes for CASSPPRKETQYF.

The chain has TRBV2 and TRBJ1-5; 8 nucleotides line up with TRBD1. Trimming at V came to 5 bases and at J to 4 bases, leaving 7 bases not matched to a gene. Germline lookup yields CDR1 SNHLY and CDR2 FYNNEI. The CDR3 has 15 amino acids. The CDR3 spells CASSSPTGANQPQHF. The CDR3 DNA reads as TGTGCCAGCAGTTCCCCGACAGGGGCAAATCAGCCCCAGCATTTT.

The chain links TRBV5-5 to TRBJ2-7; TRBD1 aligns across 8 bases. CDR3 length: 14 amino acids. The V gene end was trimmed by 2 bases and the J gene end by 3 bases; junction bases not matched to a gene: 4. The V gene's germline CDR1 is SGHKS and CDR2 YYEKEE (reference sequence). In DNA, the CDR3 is TGTGCCAGCAGCTTCCGGACAGGGATCTACGAGCAGTACTTC. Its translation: CASSFRTGIYEQYF. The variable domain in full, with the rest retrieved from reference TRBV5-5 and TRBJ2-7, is DAGVTQSPTHLIKTRGQQVTLRCSPISGHKSVSWYQQVLGQGPQFIFQYYEKEERGRGNFPDRFSARQFPNYSSELNVNALLLGDSALYLCASSFRTGIYEQYFGPGTRLTVT.

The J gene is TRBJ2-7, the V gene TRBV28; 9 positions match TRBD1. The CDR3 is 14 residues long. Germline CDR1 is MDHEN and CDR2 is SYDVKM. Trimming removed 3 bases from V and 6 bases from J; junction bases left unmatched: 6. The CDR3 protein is CASSFSGQGSEQYF. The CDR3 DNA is TGTGCCAGCAGTTTTTCGGGACAGGGTAGCGAGCAGTACTTC.

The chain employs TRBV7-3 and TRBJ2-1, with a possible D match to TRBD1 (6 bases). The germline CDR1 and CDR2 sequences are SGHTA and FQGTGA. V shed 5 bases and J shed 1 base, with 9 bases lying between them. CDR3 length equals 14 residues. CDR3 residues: CASSKGQSYNEQFF. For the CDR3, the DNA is TGTGCCAGCAGCAAAGGACAGTCCTACAATGAGCAGTTCTTC.